This T cell receptor beta chain was recorded in a study of control samples from healthy donors and cancer patients. The repertoire was sequenced with immunoSEQ multiplex PCR; TCRdb's copy has only in-frame clones and lacks some. The top ten clones hold roughly 18% of a sample with 90,000 to 110,000 clones, around 89% of them seen once. V was clipped by 3 bases and J by 0 bases; unmatched bases: 5. This CDR3 has 16 amino acids. The germline gives CDR1 SGHDT, CDR2 YYEEEE. The chain joins TRBV5-6 to TRBJ2-1, with 8 bases lining up with TRBD1. This TCR derives from a woman aged 45-65 years in good health. Input material: blood. CDR3 sequence reads: CASSSGTGYSYNEQFF. CDR3 in DNA: TGTGCCAGCAGCTCCGGGACAGGATACTCCTACAATGAGCAGTTCTTC.